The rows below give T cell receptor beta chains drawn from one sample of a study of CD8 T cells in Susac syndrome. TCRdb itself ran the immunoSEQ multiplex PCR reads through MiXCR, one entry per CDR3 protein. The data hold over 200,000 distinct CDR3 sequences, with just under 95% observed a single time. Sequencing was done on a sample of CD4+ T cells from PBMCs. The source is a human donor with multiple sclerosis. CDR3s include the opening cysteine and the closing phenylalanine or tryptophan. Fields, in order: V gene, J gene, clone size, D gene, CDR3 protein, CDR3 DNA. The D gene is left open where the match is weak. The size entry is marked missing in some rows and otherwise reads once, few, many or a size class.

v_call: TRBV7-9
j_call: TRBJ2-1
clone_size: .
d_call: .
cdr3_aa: CASSPAGWGNAYNEQFF
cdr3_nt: TGTGCCAGCAGCCCAGCCGGTTGGGGTAACGCCTACAATGAGCAGTTCTTC

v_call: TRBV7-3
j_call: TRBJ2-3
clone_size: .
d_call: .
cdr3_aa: CASRGSGTDTQYF
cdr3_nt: TGTGCCAGCAGAGGATCCGGGACAGATACGCAGTATTTT

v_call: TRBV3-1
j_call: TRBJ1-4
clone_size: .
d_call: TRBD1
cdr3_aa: CASRRTGGREKLFF
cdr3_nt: TGTGCCAGCAGAAGGACAGGGGGCCGCGAAAAACTGTTTTTT

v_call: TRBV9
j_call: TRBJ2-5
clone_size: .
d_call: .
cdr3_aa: CASSPQGDRGETQYF
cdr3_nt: TGTGCCAGCAGCCCCCAGGGCGACCGGGGAGAGACCCAGTACTTC

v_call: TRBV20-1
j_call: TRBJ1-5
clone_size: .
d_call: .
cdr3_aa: CSASFGDQPQHF
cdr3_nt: TGCAGTGCTAGTTTCGGTGATCAGCCCCAGCATTTT

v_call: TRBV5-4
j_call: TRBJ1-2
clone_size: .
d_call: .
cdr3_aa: CASSLGGGAVNYGYTF
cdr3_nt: TGTGCCAGCAGCTTGGGCGGAGGGGCAGTTAACTATGGCTACACCTTC

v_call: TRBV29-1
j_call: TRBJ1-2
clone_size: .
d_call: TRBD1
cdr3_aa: CSVDRTGGGYGYTF
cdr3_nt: TGCAGCGTTGATAGGACAGGGGGCGGCTATGGCTACACCTTC

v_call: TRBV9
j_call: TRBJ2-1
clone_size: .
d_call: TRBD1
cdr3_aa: CASSVLGQGLNEQFF
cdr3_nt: TGTGCCAGCAGCGTACTGGGACAGGGCCTGAATGAGCAGTTCTTC

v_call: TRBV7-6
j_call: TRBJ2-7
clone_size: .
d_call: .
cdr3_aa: CASSLAEGSHEQYF
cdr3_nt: TGTGCCAGCAGCTTAGCAGAGGGCTCCCACGAGCAGTACTTC

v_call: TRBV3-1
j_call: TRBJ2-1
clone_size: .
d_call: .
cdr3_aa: CASSQDLGAWNEQFF
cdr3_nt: TGTGCCAGCAGCCAAGATCTGGGGGCTTGGAATGAGCAGTTCTTC

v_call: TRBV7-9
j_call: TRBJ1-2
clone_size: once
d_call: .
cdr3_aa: CASSPPQPYGYTF
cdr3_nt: TGTGCCAGCAGCCCACCCCAGCCCTATGGCTACACCTTC

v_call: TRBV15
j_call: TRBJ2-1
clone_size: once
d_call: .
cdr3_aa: CATSIGQGLYNEQFF
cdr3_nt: TGTGCCACCAGCATAGGGCAGGGTTTGTACAATGAGCAGTTCTTC

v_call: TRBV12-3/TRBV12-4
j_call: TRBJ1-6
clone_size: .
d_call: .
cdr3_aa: CASSSSGTTNSPLHF
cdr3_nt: TGTGCCAGCAGTTCGTCCGGGACAACTAATTCACCCCTCCACTTT

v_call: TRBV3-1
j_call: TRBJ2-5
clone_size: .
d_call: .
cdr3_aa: CASSQVRGGETQYF
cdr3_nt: TGTGCCAGCAGCCAAGTCAGGGGTGGGGAGACCCAGTACTTC

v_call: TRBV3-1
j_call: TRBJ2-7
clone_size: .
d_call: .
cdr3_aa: CASSPTPRWGQRSEQYF
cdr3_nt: TGTGCCAGCAGCCCAACCCCCCGGTGGGGGCAGAGAAGCGAGCAGTACTTC

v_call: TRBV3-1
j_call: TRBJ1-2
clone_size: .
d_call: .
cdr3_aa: CASSQSPRAGYGYTF
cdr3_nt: TGTGCCAGCAGCCAATCACCCCGGGCGGGCTATGGCTACACCTTC

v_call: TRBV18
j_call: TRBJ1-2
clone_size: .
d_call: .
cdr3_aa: CASSLNPGADYGYTF
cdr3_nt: TGTGCCAGCTCACTGAACCCGGGGGCGGACTATGGCTACACCTTC

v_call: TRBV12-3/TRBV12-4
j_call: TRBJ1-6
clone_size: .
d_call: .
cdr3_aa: CASSLEAGWNSPLHF
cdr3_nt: TGTGCCAGCAGTTTAGAGGCAGGGTGGAATTCACCCCTCCACTTT

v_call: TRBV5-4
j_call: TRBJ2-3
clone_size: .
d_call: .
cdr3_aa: CASRFPYTDTQYF
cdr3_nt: TGTGCCAGCAGATTTCCATACACAGATACGCAGTATTTT

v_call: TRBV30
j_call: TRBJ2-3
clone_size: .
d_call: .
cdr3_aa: CAWSAGASDTQYF
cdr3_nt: TGTGCCTGGAGTGCGGGGGCCTCAGATACGCAGTATTTT

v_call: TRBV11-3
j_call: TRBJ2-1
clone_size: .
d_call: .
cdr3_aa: CASSPGGRDEQFF
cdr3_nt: TGTGCCAGCAGCCCTGGGGGGCGAGATGAGCAGTTCTTC

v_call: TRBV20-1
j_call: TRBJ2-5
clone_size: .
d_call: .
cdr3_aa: CSVLTWGVGETQYF
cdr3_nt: TGCAGTGTCCTAACCTGGGGGGTGGGCGAGACCCAGTACTTC

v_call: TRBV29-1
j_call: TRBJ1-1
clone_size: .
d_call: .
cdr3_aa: CSVGPRTPNTEAFF
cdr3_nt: TGCAGCGTTGGTCCTCGGACACCGAACACTGAAGCTTTCTTT

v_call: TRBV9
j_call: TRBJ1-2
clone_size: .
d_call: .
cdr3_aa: CASSAFWRVTGYGYTF
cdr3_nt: TGTGCCAGCAGCGCCTTTTGGCGGGTTACTGGCTATGGCTACACCTTC

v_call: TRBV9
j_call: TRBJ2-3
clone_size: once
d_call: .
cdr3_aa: CASSSRHTSADTQYF
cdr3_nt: TGTGCCAGCAGCTCCCGACATACGAGCGCAGATACGCAGTATTTT

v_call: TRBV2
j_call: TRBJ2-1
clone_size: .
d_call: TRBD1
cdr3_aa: CASSDKGDRYNEQFF
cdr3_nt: TGTGCCAGCAGTGACAAAGGGGACAGATACAATGAGCAGTTCTTC

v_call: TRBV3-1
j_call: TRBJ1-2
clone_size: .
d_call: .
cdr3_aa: CASSQVLDQGYTF
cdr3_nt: TGTGCCAGCAGCCAAGTGCTAGATCAAGGCTACACCTTC

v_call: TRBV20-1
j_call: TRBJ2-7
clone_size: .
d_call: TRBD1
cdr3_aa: CSVFRGYEQYF
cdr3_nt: TGCAGTGTTTTCAGGGGGTACGAGCAGTACTTC

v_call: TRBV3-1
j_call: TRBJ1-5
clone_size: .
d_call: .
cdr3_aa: CASSSAASNQPQHF
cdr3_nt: TGTGCCAGCAGCTCAGCGGCAAGCAATCAGCCCCAGCATTTT

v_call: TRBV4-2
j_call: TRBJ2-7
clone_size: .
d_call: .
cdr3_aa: CASSQGDGPYEQYF
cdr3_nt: TGTGCCAGCAGCCAAGGGGACGGGCCCTACGAGCAGTACTTC

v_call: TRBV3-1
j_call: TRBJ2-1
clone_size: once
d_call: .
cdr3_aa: CASSLASGVHNEQFF
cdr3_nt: TGTGCCAGCAGCTTAGCCAGCGGCGTCCACAATGAGCAGTTCTTC

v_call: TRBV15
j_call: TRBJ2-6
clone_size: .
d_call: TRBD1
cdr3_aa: CATSTGQGIYGANVLTF
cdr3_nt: TGTGCCACCTCTACGGGACAGGGGATTTATGGGGCCAACGTCCTGACTTTC

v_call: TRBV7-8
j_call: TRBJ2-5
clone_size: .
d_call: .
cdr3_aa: CASRSVGETQYF
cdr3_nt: TGTGCCAGCAGGTCGGTTGGAGAGACCCAGTACTTC

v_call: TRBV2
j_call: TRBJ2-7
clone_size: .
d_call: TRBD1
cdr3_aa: CASSEGDRLYEQYF
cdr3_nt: TGTGCCAGCAGTGAGGGGGACAGACTCTACGAGCAGTACTTC

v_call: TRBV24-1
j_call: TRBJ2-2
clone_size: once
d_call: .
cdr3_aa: CATSRGGELFF
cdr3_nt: TGTGCCACCAGTCGGGGCGGGGAGCTGTTTTTT

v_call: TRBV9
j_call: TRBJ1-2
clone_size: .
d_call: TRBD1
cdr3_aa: CASSARQGPRYGYTF
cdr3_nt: TGTGCCAGCAGCGCCAGACAGGGGCCTCGATATGGCTACACCTTC

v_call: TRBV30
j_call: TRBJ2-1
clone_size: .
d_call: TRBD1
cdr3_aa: CAWGTGGNNEQFF
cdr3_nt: TGTGCCTGGGGGACAGGGGGTAACAATGAGCAGTTCTTC

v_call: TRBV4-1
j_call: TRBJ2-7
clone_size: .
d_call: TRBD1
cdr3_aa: CASSQEGWDRGSYEQYF
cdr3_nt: TGCGCCAGCAGCCAAGAGGGCTGGGACAGGGGTTCCTACGAGCAGTACTTC

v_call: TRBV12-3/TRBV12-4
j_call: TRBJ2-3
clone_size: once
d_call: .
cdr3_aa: CASSGASTDTQYF
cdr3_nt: TGTGCCAGCTCCGGGGCCAGCACAGATACGCAGTATTTT

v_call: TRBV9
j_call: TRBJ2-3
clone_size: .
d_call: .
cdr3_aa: CASSPLDDTQYF
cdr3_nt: TGTGCCAGCAGCCCCCTCGATGATACGCAGTATTTT

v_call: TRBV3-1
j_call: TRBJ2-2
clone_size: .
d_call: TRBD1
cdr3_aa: CASSQDSGTVLTGELFF
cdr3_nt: TGTGCCAGCAGCCAAGATTCCGGGACAGTACTCACCGGGGAGCTGTTTTTT

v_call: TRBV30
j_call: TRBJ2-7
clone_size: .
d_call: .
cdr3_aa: CAWSAGPREQYF
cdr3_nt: TGTGCCTGGAGCGCGGGACCAAGGGAGCAGTACTTC

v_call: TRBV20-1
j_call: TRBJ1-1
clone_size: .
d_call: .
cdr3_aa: CSAARAPGDTEAFF
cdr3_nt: TGCAGTGCTGCCCGGGCTCCGGGGGACACTGAAGCTTTCTTT

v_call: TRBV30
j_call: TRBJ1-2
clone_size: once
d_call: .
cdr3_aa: CAWSVTRKFRDKGYGYTF
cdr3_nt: TGTGCCTGGAGTGTCACACGGAAGTTTCGGGACAAGGGCTATGGCTACACCTTC

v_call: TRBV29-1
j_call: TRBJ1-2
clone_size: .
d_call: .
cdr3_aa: CSVDTGAGGYTF
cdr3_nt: TGCAGCGTTGATACGGGGGCGGGAGGCTACACCTTC

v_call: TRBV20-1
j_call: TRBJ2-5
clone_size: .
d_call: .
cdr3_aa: CSAREDPGVTQYF
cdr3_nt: TGCAGTGCTAGAGAGGACCCAGGAGTGACCCAGTACTTC

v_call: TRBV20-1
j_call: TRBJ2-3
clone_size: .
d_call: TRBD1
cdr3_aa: CSARVRGSADTQYF
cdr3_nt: TGCAGTGCTAGGGTCAGGGGGTCGGCAGATACGCAGTATTTT

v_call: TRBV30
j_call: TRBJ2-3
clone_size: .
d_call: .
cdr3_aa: CAWSVSGTDTQYF
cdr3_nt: TGTGCCTGGAGTGTCTCTGGTACAGATACGCAGTATTTT

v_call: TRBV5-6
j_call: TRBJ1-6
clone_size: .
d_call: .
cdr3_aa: CASSIGPSSYNSPLHF
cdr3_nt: TGTGCCAGCAGCATTGGACCGAGCTCCTATAATTCACCCCTCCACTTT

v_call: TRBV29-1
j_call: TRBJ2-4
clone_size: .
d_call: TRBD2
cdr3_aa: CSVGTSGGAQNIQYF
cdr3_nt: TGCAGCGTTGGGACTAGCGGTGGAGCCCAAAACATTCAGTACTTC

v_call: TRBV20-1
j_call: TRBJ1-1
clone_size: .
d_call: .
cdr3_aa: CSASIPGHGTEAFF
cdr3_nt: TGCAGTGCTAGCATCCCGGGACATGGTACTGAAGCTTTCTTT

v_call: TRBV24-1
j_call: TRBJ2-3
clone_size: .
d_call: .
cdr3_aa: CATSDLEADTQYF
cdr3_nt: TGTGCCACCAGTGACCTCGAGGCAGATACGCAGTATTTT